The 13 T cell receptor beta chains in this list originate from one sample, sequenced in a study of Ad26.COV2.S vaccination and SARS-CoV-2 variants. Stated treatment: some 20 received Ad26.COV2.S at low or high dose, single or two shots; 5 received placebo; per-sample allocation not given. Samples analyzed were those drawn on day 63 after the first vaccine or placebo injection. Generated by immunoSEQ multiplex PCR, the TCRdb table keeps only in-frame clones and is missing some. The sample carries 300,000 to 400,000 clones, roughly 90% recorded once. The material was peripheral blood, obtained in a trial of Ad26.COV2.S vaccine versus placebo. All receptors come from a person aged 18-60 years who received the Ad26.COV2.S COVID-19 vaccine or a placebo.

The CDR3 DNA is TGTGCCAGCAGTTCCGCCGGGACTGAAGCTTTCTTT. This codes for CASSSAGTEAFF. The chain combines TRBV12-3 or TRBV12-4 with TRBJ1-1; D unclear. The V end lost 4 bases, the J end lost 5 bases, and 8 bases lay between the germline ends. The CDR3 extends over 12 amino acids.

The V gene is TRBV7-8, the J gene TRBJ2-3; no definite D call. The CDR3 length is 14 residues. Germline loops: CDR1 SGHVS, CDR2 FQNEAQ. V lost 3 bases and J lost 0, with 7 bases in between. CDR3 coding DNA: TGTGCCAGCAGCTTTGGCTTTAGCACAGATACGCAGTATTTT. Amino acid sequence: CASSFGFSTDTQYF. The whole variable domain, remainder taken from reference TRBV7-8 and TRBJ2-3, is GAGVSQSPRYKVAKRGQDVALRCDPISGHVSLFWYQQALGQGPEFLTYFQNEAQLDKSGLPSDRFFAERPEGSVSTLKIQRTQQEDSAVYLCASSFGFSTDTQYFGPGTRLTVL.

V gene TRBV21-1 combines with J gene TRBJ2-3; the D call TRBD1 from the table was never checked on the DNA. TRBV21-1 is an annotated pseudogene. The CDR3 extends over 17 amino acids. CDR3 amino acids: CASSQSEGQGSTDTQYF. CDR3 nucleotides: TGTGCCAGCAGCCAGTCCGAAGGGCAGGGTAGCACAGATACGCAGTATTTT.

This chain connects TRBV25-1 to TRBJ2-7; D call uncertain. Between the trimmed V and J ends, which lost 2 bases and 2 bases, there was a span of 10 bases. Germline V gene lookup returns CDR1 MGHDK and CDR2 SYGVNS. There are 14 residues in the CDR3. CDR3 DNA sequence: TGTGCCAGCAGTGAAGCCGCAGATACCTACGAGCAGTACTTC. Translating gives CASSEAADTYEQYF.

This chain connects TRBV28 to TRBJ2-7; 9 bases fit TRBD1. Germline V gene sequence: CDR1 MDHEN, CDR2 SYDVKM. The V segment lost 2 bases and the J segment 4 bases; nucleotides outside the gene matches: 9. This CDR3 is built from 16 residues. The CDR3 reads CASSLGPGQGRYEQYV. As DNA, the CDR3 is TGTGCCAGCAGTTTAGGACCGGGACAGGGTAGGTACGAGCAGTACGTC.

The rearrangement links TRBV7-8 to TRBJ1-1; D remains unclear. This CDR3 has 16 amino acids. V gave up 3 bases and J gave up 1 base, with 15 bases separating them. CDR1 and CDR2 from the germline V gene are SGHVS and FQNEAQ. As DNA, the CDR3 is TGTGCCAGCAGCTTGGGAACACCAATAAGGAACACTGAAGCTTTCTTT. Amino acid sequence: CASSLGTPIRNTEAFF.

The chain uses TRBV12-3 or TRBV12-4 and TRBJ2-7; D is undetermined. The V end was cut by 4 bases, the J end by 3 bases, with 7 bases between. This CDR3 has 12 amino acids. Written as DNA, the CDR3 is TGTGCCAGCAGTTCAATTATCTACGAGCAGTACTTC. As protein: CASSSIIYEQYF.

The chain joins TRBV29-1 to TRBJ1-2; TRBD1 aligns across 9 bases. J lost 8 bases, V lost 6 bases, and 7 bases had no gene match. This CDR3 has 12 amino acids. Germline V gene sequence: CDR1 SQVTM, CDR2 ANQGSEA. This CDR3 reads CSVEGTGSGYTF. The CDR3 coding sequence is TGCAGCGTAGAGGGGACAGGGTCCGGCTACACCTTC.

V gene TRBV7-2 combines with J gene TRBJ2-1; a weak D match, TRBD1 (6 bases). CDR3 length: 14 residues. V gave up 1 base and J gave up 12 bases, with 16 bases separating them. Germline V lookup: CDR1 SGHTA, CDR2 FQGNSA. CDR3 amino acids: CASSLVEQVQGQFF. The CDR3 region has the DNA TGTGCCAGCAGCTTAGTGGAACAGGTACAGGGGCAGTTCTTC.

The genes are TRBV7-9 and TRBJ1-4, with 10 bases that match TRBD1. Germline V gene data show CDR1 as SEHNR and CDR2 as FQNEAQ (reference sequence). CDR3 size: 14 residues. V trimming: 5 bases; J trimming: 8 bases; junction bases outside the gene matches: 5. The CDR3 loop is CASSQGQGWEKLFF. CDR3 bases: TGTGCCAGCAGCCAGGGACAGGGGTGGGAAAAACTGTTTTTT.

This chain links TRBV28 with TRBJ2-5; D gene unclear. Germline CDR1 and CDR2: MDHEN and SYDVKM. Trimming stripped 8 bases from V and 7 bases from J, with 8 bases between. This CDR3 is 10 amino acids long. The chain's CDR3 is CASWGSTQYF. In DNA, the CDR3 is TGTGCCAGCTGGGGTTCGACCCAGTACTTC.

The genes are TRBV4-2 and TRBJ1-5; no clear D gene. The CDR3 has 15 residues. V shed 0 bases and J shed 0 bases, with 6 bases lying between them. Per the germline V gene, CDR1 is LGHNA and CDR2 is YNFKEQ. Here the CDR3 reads CASSQEKDSNQPQHF. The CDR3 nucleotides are TGTGCCAGCAGCCAAGAAAAGGATAGCAATCAGCCCCAGCATTTT.

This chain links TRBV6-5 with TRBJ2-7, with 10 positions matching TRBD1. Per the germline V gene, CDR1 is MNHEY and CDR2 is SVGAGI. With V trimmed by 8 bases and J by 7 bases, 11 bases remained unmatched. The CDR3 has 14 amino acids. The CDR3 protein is CASGNRQGAEEQYF. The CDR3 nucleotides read TGTGCCAGCGGGAACAGACAGGGGGCGGAAGAGCAGTACTTC.